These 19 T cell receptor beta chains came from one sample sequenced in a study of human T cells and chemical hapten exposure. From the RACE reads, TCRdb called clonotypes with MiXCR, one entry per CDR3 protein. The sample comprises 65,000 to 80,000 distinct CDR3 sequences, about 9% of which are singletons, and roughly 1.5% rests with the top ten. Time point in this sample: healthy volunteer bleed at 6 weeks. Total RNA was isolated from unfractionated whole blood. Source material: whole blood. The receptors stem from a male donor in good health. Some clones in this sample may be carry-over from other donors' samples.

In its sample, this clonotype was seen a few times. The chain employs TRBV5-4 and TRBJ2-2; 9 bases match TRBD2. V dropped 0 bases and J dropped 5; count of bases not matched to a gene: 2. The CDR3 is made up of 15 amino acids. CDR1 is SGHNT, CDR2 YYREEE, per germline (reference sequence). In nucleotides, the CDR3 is TGTGCCAGCAGCTTGGGTAGCGGGAGAACCGGGGAGCTGTTTTTT. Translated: CASSLGSGRTGELFF.

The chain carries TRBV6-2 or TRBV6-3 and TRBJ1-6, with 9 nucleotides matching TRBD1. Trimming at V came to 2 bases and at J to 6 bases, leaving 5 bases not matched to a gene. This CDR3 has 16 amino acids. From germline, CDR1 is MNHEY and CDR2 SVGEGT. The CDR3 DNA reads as TGTGCCAGCAGTTACCGGACAGGGGATTTTAATTCACCCCTCCACTTT. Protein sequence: CASSYRTGDFNSPLHF.

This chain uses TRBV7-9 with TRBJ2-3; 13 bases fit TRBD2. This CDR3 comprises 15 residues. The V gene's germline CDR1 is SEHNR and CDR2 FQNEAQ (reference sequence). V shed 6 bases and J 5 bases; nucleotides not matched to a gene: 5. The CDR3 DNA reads TGTGCCAGCAGACGGACTAGCGGGAGCTTAGATACGCAGTATTTT. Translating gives CASRRTSGSLDTQYF. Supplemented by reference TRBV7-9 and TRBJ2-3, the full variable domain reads DTGVSQNPRHKITKRGQNVTFRCDPISEHNRLYWYRQTLGQGPEFLTYFQNEAQLEKSRLLSDRFSAERPKGSFSTLEIQRTEQGDSAMYLCASRRTSGSLDTQYFGPGTRLTVL.

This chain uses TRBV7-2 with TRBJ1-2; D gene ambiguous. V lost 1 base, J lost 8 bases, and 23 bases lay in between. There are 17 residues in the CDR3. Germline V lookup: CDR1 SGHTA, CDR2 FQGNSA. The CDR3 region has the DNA TGTGCCAGCAGCTTAGGTCGTGGGCGCGGACTCGCCGGGGGCTACACCTTC. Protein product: CASSLGRGRGLAGGYTF.

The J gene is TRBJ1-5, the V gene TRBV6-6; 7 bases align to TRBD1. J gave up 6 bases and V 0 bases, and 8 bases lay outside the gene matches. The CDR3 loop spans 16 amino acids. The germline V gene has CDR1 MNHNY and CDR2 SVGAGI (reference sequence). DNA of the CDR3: TGTGCCAGCAGTTACTCCGAAAGGGGGCCCGGTCAGCCCCAGCATTTT. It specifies CASSYSERGPGQPQHF.

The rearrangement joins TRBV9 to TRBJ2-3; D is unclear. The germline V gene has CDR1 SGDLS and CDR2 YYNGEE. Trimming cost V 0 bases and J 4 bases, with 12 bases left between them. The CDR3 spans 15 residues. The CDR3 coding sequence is TGTGCCAGCAGCGTAGCCGTGTCCATGGCAGATACGCAGTATTTT. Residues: CASSVAVSMADTQYF.

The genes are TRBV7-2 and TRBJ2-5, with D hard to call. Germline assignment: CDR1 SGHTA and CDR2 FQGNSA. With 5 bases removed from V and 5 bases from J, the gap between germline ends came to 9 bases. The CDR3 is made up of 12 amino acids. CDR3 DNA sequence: TGTGCCAGCAGCGGCCCCCGGGAGACCCAGTACTTC. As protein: CASSGPRETQYF.

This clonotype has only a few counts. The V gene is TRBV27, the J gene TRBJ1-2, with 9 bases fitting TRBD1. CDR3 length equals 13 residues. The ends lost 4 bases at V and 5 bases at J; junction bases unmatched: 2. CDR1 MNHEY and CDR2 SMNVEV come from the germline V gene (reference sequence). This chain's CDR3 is CASSSGQGYGYTF. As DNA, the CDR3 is TGTGCCAGCAGTTCGGGACAGGGATATGGCTACACCTTC.

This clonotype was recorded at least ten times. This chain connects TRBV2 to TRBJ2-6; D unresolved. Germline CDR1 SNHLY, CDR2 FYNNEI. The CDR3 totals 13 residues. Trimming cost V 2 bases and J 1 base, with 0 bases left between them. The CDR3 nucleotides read TGTGCCAGCAGTGAATCTGGGGCCAACGTCCTGACTTTC. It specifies CASSESGANVLTF. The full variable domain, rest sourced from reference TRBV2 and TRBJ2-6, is EPEVTQTPSHQVTQMGQEVILRCVPISNHLYFYWYRQILGQKVEFLVSFYNNEISEKSEIFDDQFSVERPDGSNFTLKIRSTKLEDSAMYFCASSESGANVLTFGAGSRLTVL.

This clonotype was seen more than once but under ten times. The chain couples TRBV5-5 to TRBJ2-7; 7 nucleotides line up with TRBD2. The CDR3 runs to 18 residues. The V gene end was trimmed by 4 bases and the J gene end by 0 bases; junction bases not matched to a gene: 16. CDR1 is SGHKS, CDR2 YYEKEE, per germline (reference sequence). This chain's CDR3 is CASSPRAIRDYLSYEQYF. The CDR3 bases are TGTGCCAGCAGCCCACGAGCTATCCGGGACTACCTCTCCTACGAGCAGTACTTC.

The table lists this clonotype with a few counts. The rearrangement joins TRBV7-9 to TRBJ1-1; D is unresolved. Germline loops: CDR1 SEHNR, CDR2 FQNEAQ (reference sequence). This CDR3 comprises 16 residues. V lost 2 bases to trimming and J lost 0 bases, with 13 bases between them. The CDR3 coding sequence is TGTGCCAGCAGCTTACCCGGTGGAGGGCTGAACACTGAAGCTTTCTTT. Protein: CASSLPGGGLNTEAFF.

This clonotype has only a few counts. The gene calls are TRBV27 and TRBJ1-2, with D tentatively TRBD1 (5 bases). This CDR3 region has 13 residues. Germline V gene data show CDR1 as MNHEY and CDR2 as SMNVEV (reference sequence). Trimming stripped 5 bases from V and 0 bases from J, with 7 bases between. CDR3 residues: CASSPTANYGYTF. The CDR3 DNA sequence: TGTGCCAGCAGTCCGACAGCTAACTATGGCTACACCTTC.

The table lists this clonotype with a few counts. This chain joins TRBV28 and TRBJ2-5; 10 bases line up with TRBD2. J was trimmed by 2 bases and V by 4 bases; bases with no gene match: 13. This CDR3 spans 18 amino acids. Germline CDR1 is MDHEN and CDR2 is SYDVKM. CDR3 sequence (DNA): TGTGCCAGCAGTTCGAATCCGGGACTAGCGCTATTACAAGAGACCCAGTACTTC. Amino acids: CASSSNPGLALLQETQYF.

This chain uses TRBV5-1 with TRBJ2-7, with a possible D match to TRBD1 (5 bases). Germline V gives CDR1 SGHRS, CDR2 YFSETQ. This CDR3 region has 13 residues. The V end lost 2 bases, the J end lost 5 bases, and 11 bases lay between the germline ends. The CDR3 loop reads CASSFRPDNEQYF. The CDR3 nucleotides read TGCGCCAGCAGCTTTCGGCCGGACAACGAGCAGTACTTC.

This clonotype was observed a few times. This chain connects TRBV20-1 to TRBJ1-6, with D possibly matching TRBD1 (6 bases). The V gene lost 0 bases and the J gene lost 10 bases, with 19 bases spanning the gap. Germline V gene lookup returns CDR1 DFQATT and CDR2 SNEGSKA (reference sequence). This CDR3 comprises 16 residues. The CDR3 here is CSARDSGQGLGSPLHF. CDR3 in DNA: TGCAGTGCTAGAGATAGCGGCCAGGGGTTAGGGTCACCCCTCCACTTT.

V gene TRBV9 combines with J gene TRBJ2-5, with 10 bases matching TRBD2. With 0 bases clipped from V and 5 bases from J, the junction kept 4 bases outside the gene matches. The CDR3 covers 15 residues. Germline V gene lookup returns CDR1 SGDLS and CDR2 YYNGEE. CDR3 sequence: CASSVGAGGKETQYF. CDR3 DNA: TGTGCCAGCAGCGTAGGAGCGGGAGGGAAGGAGACCCAGTACTTC.

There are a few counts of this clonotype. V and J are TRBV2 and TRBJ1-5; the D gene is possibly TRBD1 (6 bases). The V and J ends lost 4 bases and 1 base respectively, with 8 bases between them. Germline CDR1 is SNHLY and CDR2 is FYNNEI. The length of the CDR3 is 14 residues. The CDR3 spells CASSGDTSNQPQHF. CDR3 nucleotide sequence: TGTGCCAGCAGTGGGGACACGAGCAATCAGCCCCAGCATTTT.

The CDR3 region has the DNA TGTGCCATCAGCCCGATCAGAGCGGGAGAGGAAAACGAGCAGTACTTC. It codes for CAISPIRAGEENEQYF. The V gene is TRBV10-3, the J gene TRBJ2-7; 8 bases match TRBD2. Germline loops: CDR1 ENHRY, CDR2 SYGVKD. The V gene end was trimmed by 6 bases and the J gene end by 5 bases; junction bases not matched to a gene: 15. There are 16 residues in the CDR3.

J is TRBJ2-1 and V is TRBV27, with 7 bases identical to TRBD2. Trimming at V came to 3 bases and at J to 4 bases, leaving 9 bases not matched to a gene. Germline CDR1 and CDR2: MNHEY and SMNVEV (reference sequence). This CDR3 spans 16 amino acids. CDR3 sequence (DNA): TGTGCCAGCAGTTTTCGGACCGCGGGAGCGTACAATGAGCAGTTCTTC. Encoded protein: CASSFRTAGAYNEQFF.